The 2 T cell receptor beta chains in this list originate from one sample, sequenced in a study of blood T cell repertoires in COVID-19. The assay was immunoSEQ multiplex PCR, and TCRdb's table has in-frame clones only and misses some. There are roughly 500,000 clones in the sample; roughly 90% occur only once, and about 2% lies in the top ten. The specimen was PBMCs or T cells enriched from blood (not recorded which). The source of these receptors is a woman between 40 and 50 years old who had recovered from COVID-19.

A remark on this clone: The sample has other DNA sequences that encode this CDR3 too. Written as DNA, the CDR3 is TGTGCCAGCAGCCCGCAGGGTACAAACACCATATATTTT. Amino acid sequence: CASSPQGTNTIYF. The rearrangement uses TRBV11-3 and TRBJ1-3; possibly TRBD1 for D (5 bases). The ends were cut back, 5 bases at V and 6 bases at J, with 11 bases in the middle. Per germline, CDR1 SGHNT and CDR2 YENEEA. The CDR3 runs 13 residues.

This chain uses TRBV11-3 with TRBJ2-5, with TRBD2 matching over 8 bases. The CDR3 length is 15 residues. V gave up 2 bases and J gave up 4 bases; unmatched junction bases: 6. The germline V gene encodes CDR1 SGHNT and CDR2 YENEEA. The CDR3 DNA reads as TGTGCCAGCAGCTTAAAGAGCGGGAGAGGAGAGACCCAGTACTTC. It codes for CASSLKSGRGETQYF. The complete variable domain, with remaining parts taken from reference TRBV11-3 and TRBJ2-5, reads EAGVVQSPRYKIIEKKQPVAFWCNPISGHNTLYWYLQNLGQGPELLIRYENEEAVDDSQLPKDRFSAERLKGVDSTLKIQPAELGDSAVYLCASSLKSGRGETQYFGPGTRLLVL.